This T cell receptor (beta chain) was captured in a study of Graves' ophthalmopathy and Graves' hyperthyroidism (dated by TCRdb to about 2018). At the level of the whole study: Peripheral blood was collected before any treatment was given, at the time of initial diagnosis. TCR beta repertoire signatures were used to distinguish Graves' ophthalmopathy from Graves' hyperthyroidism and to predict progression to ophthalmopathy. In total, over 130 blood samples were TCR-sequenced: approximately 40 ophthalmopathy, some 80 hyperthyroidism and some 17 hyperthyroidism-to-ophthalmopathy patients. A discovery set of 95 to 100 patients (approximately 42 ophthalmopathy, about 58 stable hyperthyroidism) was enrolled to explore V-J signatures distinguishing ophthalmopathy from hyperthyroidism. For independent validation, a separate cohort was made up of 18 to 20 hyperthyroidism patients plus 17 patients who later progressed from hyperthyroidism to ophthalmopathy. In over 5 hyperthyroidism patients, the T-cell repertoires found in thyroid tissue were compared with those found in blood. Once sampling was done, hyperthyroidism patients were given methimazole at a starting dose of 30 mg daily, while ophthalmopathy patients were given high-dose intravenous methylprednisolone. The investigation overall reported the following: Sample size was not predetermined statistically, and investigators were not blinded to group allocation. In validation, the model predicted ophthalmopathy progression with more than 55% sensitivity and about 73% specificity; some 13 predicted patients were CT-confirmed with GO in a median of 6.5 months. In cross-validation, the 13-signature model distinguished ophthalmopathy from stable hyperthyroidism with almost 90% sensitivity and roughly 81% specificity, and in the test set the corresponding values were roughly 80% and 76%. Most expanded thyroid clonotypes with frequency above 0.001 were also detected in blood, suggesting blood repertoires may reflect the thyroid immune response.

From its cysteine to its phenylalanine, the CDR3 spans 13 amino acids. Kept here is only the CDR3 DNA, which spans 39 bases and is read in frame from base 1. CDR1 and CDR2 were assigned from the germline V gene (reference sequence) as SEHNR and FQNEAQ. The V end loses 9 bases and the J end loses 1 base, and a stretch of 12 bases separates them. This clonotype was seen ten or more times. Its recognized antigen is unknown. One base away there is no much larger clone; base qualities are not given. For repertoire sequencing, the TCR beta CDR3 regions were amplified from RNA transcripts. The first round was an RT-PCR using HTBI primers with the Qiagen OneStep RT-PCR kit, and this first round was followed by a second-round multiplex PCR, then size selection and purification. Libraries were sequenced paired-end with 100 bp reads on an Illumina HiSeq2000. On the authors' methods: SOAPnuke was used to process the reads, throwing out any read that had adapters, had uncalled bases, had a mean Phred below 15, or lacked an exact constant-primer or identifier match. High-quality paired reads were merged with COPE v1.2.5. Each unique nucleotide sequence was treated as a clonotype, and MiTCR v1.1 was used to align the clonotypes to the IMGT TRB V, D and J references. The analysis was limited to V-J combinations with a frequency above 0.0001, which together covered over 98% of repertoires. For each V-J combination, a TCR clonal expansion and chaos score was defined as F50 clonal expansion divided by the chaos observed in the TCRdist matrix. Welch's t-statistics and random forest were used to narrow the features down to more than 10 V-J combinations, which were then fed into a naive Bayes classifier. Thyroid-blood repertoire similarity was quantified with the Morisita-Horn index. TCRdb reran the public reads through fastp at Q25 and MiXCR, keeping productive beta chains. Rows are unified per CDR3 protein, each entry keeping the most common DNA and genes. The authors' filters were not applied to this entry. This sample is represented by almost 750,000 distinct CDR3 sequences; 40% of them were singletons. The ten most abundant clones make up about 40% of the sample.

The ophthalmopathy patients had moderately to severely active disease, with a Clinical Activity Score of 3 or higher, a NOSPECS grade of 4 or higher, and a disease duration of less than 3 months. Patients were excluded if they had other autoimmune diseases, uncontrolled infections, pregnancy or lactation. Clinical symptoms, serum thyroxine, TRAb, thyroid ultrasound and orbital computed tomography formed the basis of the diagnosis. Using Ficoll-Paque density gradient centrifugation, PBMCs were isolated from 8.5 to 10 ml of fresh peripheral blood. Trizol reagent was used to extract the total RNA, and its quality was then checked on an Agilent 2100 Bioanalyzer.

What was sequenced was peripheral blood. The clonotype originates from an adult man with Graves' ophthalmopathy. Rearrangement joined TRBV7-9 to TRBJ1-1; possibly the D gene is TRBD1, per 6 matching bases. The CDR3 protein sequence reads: CASLRGGNTEAFF. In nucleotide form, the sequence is TGTGCCAGTTTAAGGGGGGGGAACACTGAAGCTTTCTTT.